The 27 T cell receptor beta chains presented below share a single source sample, sequenced in a study of molecular identifiers for immune sequencing clone quantification. MiXCR, run by TCRdb on the PCR reads, gives a single entry per CDR3 protein. The top ten hold under 0.85% of the sample, which has 460,000 or so distinct CDR3 sequences, over 20% seen once. The sequenced material came from naive CD8+ T cells from blood, with Jurkat cell RNA spiked in. The subset here: FACS-sorted CD8+CD4-CCR7+CD45RA+ naive T cells. Receptor source: a human donor in good health. Some libraries in this study had Jurkat cell RNA spiked in.

In its sample, this clonotype was seen a few times. The junction does not match germline at one end; this may be a read error. The V and J genes are TRBV20-1 and TRBJ2-1; 7 bases align to TRBD2. CDR1 DFQATT and CDR2 SNEGSKA come from the germline V gene (reference sequence). The CDR3 is made up of 14 amino acids. This chain's CDR3 is CNARVFGLGNEQFF. For the CDR3, the DNA is TGCAATGCTAGAGTTTTTGGACTAGGCAATGAGCAGTTCTTC.

About this clonotype itself: The junction departs from the called germline gene at one end, perhaps through a read error. The V and J genes are TRBV7-2 and TRBJ1-5; a weak D match, TRBD1 (6 bases). CDR3 length equals 15 residues. CDR1 and CDR2 (germline): SGHTA, FQGNSA. CDR3: CASSSQGYSNQPQRF. The CDR3 DNA sequence: TGTGCCAGCAGCTCTCAGGGGTATAGCAATCAGCCCCAGCGTTTT.

The table lists this clonotype with many counts. The CDR3 is CASNARGYDNQPQHF. CDR3 sequence (DNA): TGTGCCAGCAATGCAAGGGGCTATGACAATCAGCCCCAGCATTTT. The rearrangement uses TRBV6-2 or TRBV6-3 and TRBJ1-5; D might be TRBD1 (5 bases). V gave up 7 bases and J gave up 3 bases, with 16 bases separating them. The CDR3 spans 15 residues. Germline V gives CDR1 MNHEY, CDR2 SVGEGT.

The sample holds one count of this clonotype. V gene TRBV5-6 combines with J gene TRBJ2-6; no firm D call. From germline, CDR1 is SGHDT and CDR2 YYEEEE. The CDR3 has 15 amino acids. The V and J ends lost 4 bases and 0 bases respectively, with 8 bases between them. CDR3 in amino acids: CASSLFASGANVLTF. The CDR3 nucleotides are TGTGCCAGCAGCCTGTTTGCCTCTGGGGCCAACGTCCTGACTTTC.

Remarks on this clonotype: At one boundary the junction diverges from the germline segment, which might be a read error. This sequence joins TRBV3-1 and TRBJ1-1; D call uncertain. This CDR3 is 14 amino acids long. Germline V CDR1 and CDR2: LGHDT, YNNKEL (reference sequence). In nucleotides, the CDR3 is TGTGCCAGCAGCCATGGCAGGATGAACACTGAAGCTCTCTTT. Translation gives CASSHGRMNTEALF.

The sample holds many counts of this clonotype. The rearrangement uses TRBV16 and TRBJ1-2; D not certain. V was cut by 6 bases and J by 5 bases, with 16 bases left in between. The CDR3 is made up of 14 amino acids. The germline gives CDR1 KGHSY, CDR2 FQNENV. For the CDR3, the DNA is TGTGCCAGCAGTCCGTTAACTAACGGGTATGGCTACACCTTC. Amino acids: CASSPLTNGYGYTF. Full variable domain (outside the CDR3, taken from reference TRBV16 and TRBJ1-2): GEEVAQTPKHLVRGEGQKAKLYCAPIKGHSYVFWYQQVLKNEFKFLISFQNENVFDETGMPKERFSAKCLPNSPCSLEIQATKLEDSAVYFCASSPLTNGYGYTFGSGTRLTVV.

This clonotype was found many times. The chain couples TRBV29-1 to TRBJ2-7; D might be TRBD1 or TRBD2, each matching 6 bases. CDR3 size: 13 residues. CDR1 is SQVTM, CDR2 ANQGSEA, per germline. Trimming removed 7 bases from V and 2 bases from J, with 15 bases in between. The CDR3 region is CSAEGGRPYEQYF. For the CDR3, the DNA is TGCAGCGCCGAGGGGGGCAGGCCCTACGAGCAGTACTTC.

As for this clonotype: A much larger clone sits a single nucleotide away, making a read error possible. V is TRBV9 and J is TRBJ2-1, with 14 bases fitting TRBD2. The germline V gene has CDR1 SGDLS and CDR2 YYNGEE. The CDR3 has 17 residues. CDR3 bases: TGTGCCCGCAGCCCTGGGACTAGCGGGAGTAGGTACAATGAGCAGTTCTTC. Its translation: CARSPGTSGSRYNEQFF.

This clonotype was found many times. The chain employs TRBV6-1 and TRBJ1-5; 8 nucleotides line up with TRBD1. Germline V gene sequence: CDR1 MNHNS, CDR2 SASEGT. This CDR3 is 15 amino acids long. V lost 7 bases and J lost 6; bases outside the gene matches: 11. CDR3 region: CASKPTGVSGQPQHF. In nucleotides, the CDR3 is TGTGCCAGCAAGCCGACAGGGGTAAGCGGTCAGCCCCAGCATTTT.

The sample holds a few counts of this clonotype. V and J are TRBV12-3 or TRBV12-4 and TRBJ2-3, with D possibly TRBD1 on 5 matching bases. The CDR3 has 15 residues. The V and J ends lost 3 bases and 0 bases respectively, with 10 bases between them. CDR3 nucleotide sequence: TGTGCCAGCAGTTTTTTATCAGGGAGCACAGATACGCAGTATTTT. Translated: CASSFLSGSTDTQYF.

As to this clonotype: This could be a read error, since a much larger clone is one nucleotide away. The chain has TRBV28 and TRBJ2-3; D unclear. This CDR3 is 14 amino acids long. From germline, CDR1 is MDHEN and CDR2 SYDVKM. V shed 5 bases and J shed 5 bases, with 14 bases lying between them. CDR3 protein: CASSPLARGDTQYF. The CDR3 nucleotides are TGTGCCAGCAGTCCGCTTGCGAGAGGAGATACGCAGTATTTT. The whole variable domain, filled in from reference TRBV28 and TRBJ2-3, reads DVKVTQSSRYLVKRTGEKVFLECVQDMDHENMFWYRQDPGLGLRLIYFSYDVKMKEKGDIPEGYSVSREKKERFSLILESASTNQTSMYLCASSPLARGDTQYFGPGTRLTVL.

Details on this clonotype: A much more abundant neighbour one base away suggests this may be a read error. This CDR3 fails to terminate in the conserved phenylalanine or tryptophan, so it likely reflects a read error. The rearrangement joins TRBV6-2 or TRBV6-3 to TRBJ2-5; 10 bases agree with TRBD1. Trimming at V came to 6 bases and at J to 4 bases, leaving 8 bases not matched to a gene. Germline values: CDR1 MNHEY, CDR2 SVGEGT. The CDR3 loop spans 15 amino acids. The CDR3 nucleotides are TGTGCCAGCAGCTCCGGGACAGGGGTTCGAGAGACCCAGTACTCC. This codes for CASSSGTGVRETQYS.

In its sample, this clonotype was seen a few times. The J gene is TRBJ1-4, the V gene TRBV3-1; 8 positions match TRBD1. Germline V CDR1 and CDR2: LGHDT, YNNKEL (reference sequence). V shed 4 bases and J 8 bases; nucleotides not matched to a gene: 6. This CDR3 comprises 14 residues. CDR3 nucleotide sequence: TGTGCCAGCAGCCTGGGACAGGCGGGCGAAAAACTGTTTTTT. This codes for CASSLGQAGEKLFF.

This clonotype was detected only a few times. Here the CDR3 DNA reads TGTGCCAGCAGCTCACAAGCGGGACCCTCCTACGAGCAGTACTTC. Translating gives CASSSQAGPSYEQYF. V is TRBV9 and J is TRBJ2-7, with 7 bases aligning to TRBD2. Germline values: CDR1 SGDLS, CDR2 YYNGEE. The CDR3 consists of 15 residues. The J segment lost 0 bases and the V segment lost 4 bases, leaving 7 bases of the junction unmatched.

This clonotype has a count of ten or more. V usage is TRBV7-9 and J usage is TRBJ2-1; 12 bases map to TRBD1. This CDR3 contains 15 residues. V dropped 4 bases and J dropped 6; count of bases not matched to a gene: 4. CDR1 SEHNR and CDR2 FQNEAQ come from the germline V gene (reference sequence). The CDR3: CASSSPGQGANEQFF. The CDR3 bases are TGTGCCAGCAGCTCTCCGGGACAGGGGGCCAATGAGCAGTTCTTC.

This clonotype was detected many times. This chain links TRBV6-5 with TRBJ2-5; 8 bases are shared with TRBD1. From germline, CDR1 is MNHEY and CDR2 SVGAGI. This CDR3 has 13 residues. The V segment lost 2 bases and the J segment 4 bases; nucleotides outside the gene matches: 0. The CDR3 spells CASSYQGAETQYF. DNA of the CDR3: TGTGCCAGCAGTTACCAGGGGGCAGAGACCCAGTACTTC.

The table lists this clonotype with many counts. The chain combines TRBV5-4 with TRBJ2-6; D is perhaps TRBD1 (5 bases). V shed 4 bases and J shed 0 bases, with 11 bases lying between them. Germline values: CDR1 SGHNT, CDR2 YYREEE (reference sequence). The CDR3 is 16 amino acids. The CDR3 DNA follows: TGTGCCAGCAGCGCGACAGTAAGCTCTGGGGCCAACGTCCTGACTTTC. Protein product: CASSATVSSGANVLTF.

The rearrangement links TRBV10-3 to TRBJ2-7, with no clear D. With 3 bases removed from V and 9 bases from J, the gap between germline ends came to 9 bases. This CDR3 is built from 11 residues. Germline V gene sequence: CDR1 ENHRY, CDR2 SYGVKD. This CDR3 is CAISEGQAQYF. DNA for the CDR3: TGTGCCATCAGTGAAGGGCAGGCGCAGTACTTC.

This clonotype occurred many times. The gene calls are TRBV25-1 and TRBJ2-7, with D possibly called TRBD1 or TRBD2 (6 bases each). This CDR3 is built from 17 residues. V lost 1 base, J lost 10 bases, and 26 bases lay in between. The germline V gene has CDR1 MGHDK and CDR2 SYGVNS. CDR3 protein: CASSELGGGTAPPSQYF. The CDR3 DNA follows: TGTGCCAGCAGTGAATTGGGGGGCGGGACCGCTCCTCCCAGCCAGTACTTC.

This clonotype was seen only once. This may arise from a read error, as a much more abundant clone is one base away. The V call is TRBV20-1, the J call TRBJ2-5; D gene ambiguous. This CDR3 is 13 amino acids long. Germline V CDR1 and CDR2: DFQATT, SNEGSKA (reference sequence). The germline V and J ends were trimmed by 3 bases and 1 base, with 9 bases remaining between them. The CDR3 DNA reads as TGCAGTGCTAGTCGGCGGAGCCAAGAGACCCAGTACTTC. This encodes CSASRRSQETQYF.

The chain combines TRBV28 with TRBJ2-3; TRBD2 is a possible D gene (5 bases). The V end was cut by 6 bases, the J end by 2 bases, with 9 bases between. The length of the CDR3 is 13 residues. The germline V gene encodes CDR1 MDHEN and CDR2 SYDVKM. The CDR3 sequence: CASRPRDTDTQYF. DNA for the CDR3: TGTGCCAGCAGACCCCGGGACACAGATACGCAGTATTTT.

The chain recombines TRBV20-1 with TRBJ2-2; D tentatively reads TRBD1 or TRBD2 (5 bases each). The CDR3 spans 16 residues. CDR1 and CDR2 from the germline V gene are DFQATT and SNEGSKA (reference sequence). V was cut by 6 bases and J by 0 bases, with 17 bases left in between. CDR3 nucleotide sequence: TGCAGTGCCAAAGCCCCAGGGAGAACGAACACCGGGGAGCTGTTTTTT. It translates to CSAKAPGRTNTGELFF.

This clonotype came up many times. The chain carries TRBV7-9 and TRBJ1-1; D is unclear. The CDR3 length is 12 residues. Trimming left V 2 bases short and J 0 bases short, with 1 base between. Germline CDR1 and CDR2: SEHNR and FQNEAQ (reference sequence). The CDR3 is CASSLLNTEAFF. The CDR3 DNA reads as TGTGCCAGCAGCTTACTGAACACTGAAGCTTTCTTT.

Concerning this clonotype itself: Since the CDR3 does not end with the conserved phenylalanine or tryptophan, this likely comes from a read error. V usage is TRBV9 and J usage is TRBJ2-1; 7 positions agree with TRBD2. The CDR3 has 15 amino acids. CDR1 is SGDLS, CDR2 YYNGEE, per germline. V lost 0 bases to trimming and J lost 10 bases; unmatched junction nucleotides: 10. CDR3 sequence: CASSVGVPGLTEQFL. The CDR3 bases are TGTGCCAGCAGCGTAGGGGTTCCGGGACTAACAGAGCAGTTCCTC.

This clonotype was recorded at least ten times. The rearrangement uses TRBV28 and TRBJ1-1; D remains ambiguous. The CDR3 totals 16 residues. With 4 bases removed from V and 1 base from J, the gap between germline ends came to 16 bases. The germline V gene has CDR1 MDHEN and CDR2 SYDVKM. The CDR3 sequence: CASSSRGAGENTEAFF. Written as DNA, the CDR3 is TGTGCCAGCAGTTCCCGAGGCGCAGGAGAGAACACTGAAGCTTTCTTT.

As for this clonotype: This may be a read error, as it is one base from a much larger clone. J is TRBJ1-2 and V is TRBV4-3, with no clear D. Germline V lookup: CDR1 LGHNA, CDR2 YSLEER. The CDR3 is 18 amino acids. The CDR3, as DNA: TGCGCCAGCAGCCAAGATGCGAGCTTCGGATCAGACGGCTATGGCTGCACCTTC. Its translation is CASSQDASFGSDGYGCTF.

The table lists this clonotype with a few counts. The genes are TRBV20-1 and TRBJ1-1; D not resolved. The CDR3 extends over 12 amino acids. The germline CDR1 and CDR2 sequences are DFQATT and SNEGSKA (reference sequence). V was shortened by 7 bases and J by 0 bases, with 9 bases between the two germline ends. The CDR3 here is CSVISMNTEAFF. In nucleotides, the CDR3 is TGCAGTGTCATTTCCATGAACACTGAAGCTTTCTTT.